The 16 T cell receptor beta chains below come from one sample, sequenced in a study of blood T cell repertoires in COVID-19. TCRdb keeps only in-frame clones here, not all; method: immunoSEQ multiplex PCR. The sample records fewer than 40,000 clones, approximately 88% being singletons. Material for sequencing was peripheral blood. The origin of the receptors is a man aged 55-75 years with active COVID-19.

The V gene is TRBV6-5, the J gene TRBJ1-1, with D possibly being TRBD1 (5 bases). Germline CDR1 reads MNHEY; CDR2 reads SVGAGI. The CDR3 covers 14 residues. Trimming cost V 6 bases and J 0 bases, with 11 bases left between them. The CDR3, as DNA: TGTGCCAGCAGAAGAGACAGCTTGAACACTGAAGCTTTCTTT. Translation: CASRRDSLNTEAFF.

J is TRBJ2-2 and V is TRBV7-6; 9 bases line up with TRBD2. The germline gives CDR1 SGHVS, CDR2 FNYEAQ. The CDR3 totals 18 residues. V lost 0 bases and J lost 0; bases outside the gene matches: 5. The CDR3 nucleotides read TGTGCCAGCAGCTTAGCGATCCTAGCGGGACCGAACACCGGGGAGCTGTTTTTT. Protein: CASSLAILAGPNTGELFF.

The V gene is TRBV7-2, the J gene TRBJ2-1, with TRBD2 identical over 7 bases. J was trimmed by 9 bases and V by 5 bases; bases with no gene match: 13. The germline CDR1 and CDR2 sequences are SGHTA and FQGNSA. This CDR3 region has 15 residues. CDR3 sequence: CASSLLAAGSSEQFF. CDR3 DNA sequence: TGTGCCAGCAGCCTCCTAGCGGCTGGGTCTAGTGAGCAGTTCTTC.

The CDR3, as DNA: TGTGCCAGTTCCAGGGGGCGCGGGGAGACCCAGTACTTC. This gives the protein CASSRGRGETQYF. The genes are TRBV19 and TRBJ2-5; the match to TRBD1 covers 8 bases. After removal of 8 bases from V and 5 bases from J, the junction contained 7 bases not matched to a gene. CDR3 size: 13 residues. Germline CDR1 is LNHDA and CDR2 is SQIVND (reference sequence). Variable domain in full (rest from reference TRBV19 and TRBJ2-5): DGGITQSPKYLFRKEGQNVTLSCEQNLNHDAMYWYRQDPGQGLRLIYYSQIVNDFQKGDIAEGYSVSREKKESFPLTVTSAQKNPTAFYLCASSRGRGETQYFGPGTRLLVL.

The chain uses TRBV5-1 and TRBJ2-7; possibly TRBD2 for D (5 bases). Germline loops: CDR1 SGHRS, CDR2 YFSETQ. The CDR3 is 16 amino acids. The germline V and J ends were trimmed by 4 bases and 4 bases, with 21 bases remaining between them. CDR3 sequence: CASSVSIVVGRYEQYF. In DNA form, the CDR3 reads TGCGCCAGCAGCGTGTCTATTGTGGTTGGGAGATACGAGCAGTACTTC. The full variable domain, rest sourced from reference TRBV5-1 and TRBJ2-7, is KAGVTQTPRYLIKTRGQQVTLSCSPISGHRSVSWYQQTPGQGLQFLFEYFSETQRNKGNFPGRFSGRQFSNSRSEMNVSTLELGDSALYLCASSVSIVVGRYEQYFGPGTRLTVT.

In this sample, this clone turned up a few times. The chain carries TRBV11-1 and TRBJ2-1; D unclear. CDR3 length: 15 residues. Between the trimmed V and J ends, which lost 5 bases and 2 bases, there was a span of 13 bases. Germline CDR1 SGHAT, CDR2 FQDESV (reference sequence). CDR3 in DNA: TGTGCCAGCAGCCAACTACCTACTACCTACAATGAGCAGTTCTTC. This encodes CASSQLPTTYNEQFF.

The chain combines TRBV7-6 with TRBJ2-2, with TRBD1 matching 10 bases. Trimming took 5 bases from V and 6 from J; bases not matched to a gene: 12. Per the germline V gene, CDR1 is SGHVS and CDR2 is FNYEAQ. This CDR3 region has 17 residues. The CDR3 sequence: CASSPLRDRGLAGELFF. The CDR3 DNA reads TGTGCCAGCAGCCCCCTCCGGGACAGGGGACTAGCCGGGGAGCTGTTTTTT.

The chain combines TRBV19 with TRBJ2-3; a weak D match, TRBD2 (6 bases). Trimming cost V 5 bases and J 4 bases, with 16 bases left between them. The CDR3 loop spans 15 amino acids. CDR1 is LNHDA and CDR2 is SQIVND in the germline V gene (reference sequence). The CDR3 nucleotides are TGTGCCAGTAGTTCGCGGGGCTCCGAGGCAGATACGCAGTATTTT. Protein sequence: CASSSRGSEADTQYF.

This clone is categorized as medium-sized (0.01 to 0.1%). V gene TRBV4-1 combines with J gene TRBJ2-7; TRBD1 matches 10 bases. The V segment lost 0 bases and the J segment 4 bases; nucleotides outside the gene matches: 3. Germline V gene data show CDR1 as MGHRA and CDR2 as YSYEKL. This CDR3 contains 15 residues. Here the CDR3 DNA reads TGCGCCAGCAGCCAAGAGCGGACAGGGGGATACGAGCAGTACTTC. Amino acids: CASSQERTGGYEQYF.

The chain has TRBV12-3 or TRBV12-4 and TRBJ2-1; D is undetermined. The CDR3 is 13 residues long. The V gene lost 4 bases and the J gene lost 5 bases, with 9 bases spanning the gap. The CDR3 DNA reads as TGTGCCAGCAGTTCATACCCAGACAATGAGCAGTTCTTC. Its translation: CASSSYPDNEQFF.

The chain joins TRBV10-2 to TRBJ2-3, with 9 bases matching TRBD2. Germline loops: CDR1 WSHSY, CDR2 SAAADI. The CDR3 loop spans 14 amino acids. V trimming: 4 bases; J trimming: 4 bases; junction bases outside the gene matches: 3. CDR3 residues: CASSVAGASDTQYF. The CDR3 nucleotides are TGCGCCAGCAGTGTAGCGGGAGCTTCAGATACGCAGTATTTT.

V usage is TRBV2 and J usage is TRBJ2-1, with 7 bases aligning to TRBD1. This CDR3 contains 13 residues. Germline values: CDR1 SNHLY, CDR2 FYNNEI. The V and J ends lost 9 bases and 3 bases, in that order; junction bases with no gene match: 5. The CDR3 here is CASGTVVYNEQFF. CDR3 sequence (DNA): TGTGCCAGTGGGACAGTGGTCTACAATGAGCAGTTCTTC.

V usage is TRBV5-1 and J usage is TRBJ2-5, with D tentatively TRBD1 (6 bases). The CDR3 consists of 16 residues. Germline CDR1 reads SGHRS; CDR2 reads YFSETQ. V was pared by 4 bases and J by 5 bases, with 21 bases between. The CDR3 spells CASSPSQGRLMETQYF. The CDR3 bases are TGCGCCAGCAGCCCGTCCCAGGGGCGGCTTATGGAGACCCAGTACTTC.

The genes are TRBV5-1 and TRBJ2-3; 7 bases map to TRBD2. Germline trimming cut 3 bases from V and 5 bases from J; bases unmatched to any gene: 6. This CDR3 has 14 amino acids. Germline V gives CDR1 SGHRS, CDR2 YFSETQ. CDR3 bases: TGCGCCAGCAGCTCTAGCGGCCGACTAGATACGCAGTATTTT. This codes for CASSSSGRLDTQYF. Looking up the rest from reference TRBV5-1 and TRBJ2-3 gives the full variable domain: KAGVTQTPRYLIKTRGQQVTLSCSPISGHRSVSWYQQTPGQGLQFLFEYFSETQRNKGNFPGRFSGRQFSNSRSEMNVSTLELGDSALYLCASSSSGRLDTQYFGPGTRLTVL.

This clone is categorized as medium-sized. The chain links TRBV12-3 or TRBV12-4 to TRBJ1-2; 10 bases line up with TRBD1. With V trimmed by 6 bases and J by 7 bases, 5 bases remained unmatched. This CDR3 region has 13 residues. Here the CDR3 reads CASSSGTGVGYTF. The CDR3 DNA reads as TGTGCCAGCAGCTCCGGGACAGGGGTTGGCTACACCTTC.

The chain combines TRBV13 with TRBJ1-1; tentatively, D is TRBD1 (6 bases). Deletions cut 5 bases from V and 0 bases from J, with 16 bases between. The germline V gene has CDR1 PRHDT and CDR2 FYEKMQ (reference sequence). CDR3 size: 16 residues. CDR3 sequence reads: CASSPFEQGMNTEAFF. The CDR3 bases are TGTGCCAGCAGCCCTTTTGAACAGGGCATGAACACTGAAGCTTTCTTT.